This T cell receptor (beta chain) was obtained from a study of blood T cell repertoires in COVID-19. For the study at large: Some COVID-19 samples were acute and others convalescent; all came from the United States, Italy and Spain.

All enrollees were roughly 18 to 89 years old and from roughly 22 US areas. Cohort assignment relied on participant-reported clinical history. The CDR3 sequence is 16 residues long. V lost 4 bases to trimming and J lost 8 bases, with 23 bases between them. The V gene's germline CDR1 is SEHNR and CDR2 FQNEAQ (reference sequence). In the source study's methods: Researchers report that nucleated cell counts were estimated from reference gene primer amplification. Clones were sequenced by immunoSEQ multiplex PCR, and TCRdb holds only the in-frame ones, with some missing. Clone size and the V and J calls come from that table; the DNA yielded D and trimming. In the table there are under 150,000 clones, around 87% of which are singletons.

The TCR sequence derives from a woman aged 30 to 39 with acute COVID-19. This chain links TRBV7-9 with TRBJ1-2; D is perhaps TRBD1 (6 bases). Sequencing was done on a sample of PBMCs or T cells enriched from blood (not recorded which). The CDR3 reads CASSYLGAGDVDGYTF. Written as DNA, the CDR3 is TGTGCCAGCAGCTATCTCGGGGCAGGGGACGTTGACGGCTACACCTTC.